This T cell receptor (beta chain) comes out of a study of response to subunit inactivated influenza vaccine. This clonotype was detected only a few times. Its specificity is not known. The J segment lost 2 bases and the V segment lost 8 bases, leaving 4 bases of the junction unmatched. The CDR3 has 13 residues. TCRdb re-called the RT-PCR reads through MiXCR, storing one row per CDR3 protein. In the table there are roughly 460,000 distinct CDR3 sequences, 9.5% to 13% of which are singletons. Study observations and caveats: New T cells are recruited in small numbers by each seasonal influenza vaccination, according to the authors' suggestion.

This material consisted of PBMCs from blood, taken roughly 47 days after vaccination. This TCR was recovered from a man between 50 and 59 years old who received an inactivated influenza vaccine. The chain combines TRBV12-3 or TRBV12-4 with TRBJ2-3; 7 nucleotides align to TRBD2. This chain's CDR3 is CASRRGFTDTQYF. DNA for the CDR3: TGTGCCAGCCGGCGGGGGTTCACAGATACGCAGTATTTT.